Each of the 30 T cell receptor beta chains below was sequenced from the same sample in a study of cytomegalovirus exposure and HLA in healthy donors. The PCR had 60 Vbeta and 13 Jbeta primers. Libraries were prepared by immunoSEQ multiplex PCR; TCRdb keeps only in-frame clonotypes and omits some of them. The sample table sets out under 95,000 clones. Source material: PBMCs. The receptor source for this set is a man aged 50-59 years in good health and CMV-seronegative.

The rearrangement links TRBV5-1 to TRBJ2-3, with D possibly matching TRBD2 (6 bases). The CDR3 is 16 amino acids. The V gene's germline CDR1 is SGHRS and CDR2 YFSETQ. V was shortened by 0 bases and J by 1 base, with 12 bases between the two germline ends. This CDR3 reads CASSLVPAGGTDTQYF. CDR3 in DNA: TGCGCCAGCAGCTTGGTTCCAGCGGGTGGCACAGATACGCAGTATTTT.

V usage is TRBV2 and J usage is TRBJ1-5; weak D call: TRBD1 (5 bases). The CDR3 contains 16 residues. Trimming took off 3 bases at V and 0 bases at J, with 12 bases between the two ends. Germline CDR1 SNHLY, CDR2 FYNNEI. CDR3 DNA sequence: TGTGCCAGCAGTGAGTCCAGGGCCTATAGCAATCAGCCCCAGCATTTT. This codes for CASSESRAYSNQPQHF.

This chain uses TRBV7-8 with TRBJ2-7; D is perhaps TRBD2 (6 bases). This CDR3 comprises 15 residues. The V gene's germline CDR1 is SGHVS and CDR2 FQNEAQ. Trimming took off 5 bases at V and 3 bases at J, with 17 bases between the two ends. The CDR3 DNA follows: TGTGCCAGCAGCCCGGGACTGGACCCGTACTACGAGCAGTACTTC. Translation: CASSPGLDPYYEQYF.

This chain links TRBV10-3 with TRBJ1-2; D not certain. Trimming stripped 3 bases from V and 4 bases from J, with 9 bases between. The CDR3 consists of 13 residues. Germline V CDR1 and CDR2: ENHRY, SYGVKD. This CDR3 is CAISEANSYGYTF. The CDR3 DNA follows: TGTGCCATCAGTGAAGCAAACAGCTATGGCTACACCTTC.

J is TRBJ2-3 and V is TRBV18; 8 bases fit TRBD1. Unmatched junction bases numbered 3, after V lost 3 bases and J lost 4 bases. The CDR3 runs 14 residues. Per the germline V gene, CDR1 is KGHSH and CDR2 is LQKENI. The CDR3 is CASSPQGAADTQYF. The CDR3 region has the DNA TGTGCCAGCTCACCTCAGGGGGCCGCAGATACGCAGTATTTT.

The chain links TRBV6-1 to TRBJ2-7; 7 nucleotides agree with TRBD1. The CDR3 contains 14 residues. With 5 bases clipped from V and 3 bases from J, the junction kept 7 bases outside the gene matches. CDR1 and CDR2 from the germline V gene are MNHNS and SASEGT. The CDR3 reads CASSKQGLNYEQYF. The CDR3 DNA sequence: TGTGCCAGCAGTAAACAGGGGCTTAACTACGAGCAGTACTTC.

The CDR3 protein is CASSFRSNTEAFF. In DNA form, the CDR3 reads TGTGCCAGCAGCTTCAGATCGAACACTGAAGCTTTCTTT. V is TRBV7-9 and J is TRBJ1-1; no definite D call. Germline V gene lookup returns CDR1 SEHNR and CDR2 FQNEAQ (reference sequence). The CDR3 totals 13 residues. V lost 3 bases, J lost 1 base, and 6 bases lay in between. Looking up the rest from reference TRBV7-9 and TRBJ1-1 gives the full variable domain: DTGVSQNPRHKITKRGQNVTFRCDPISEHNRLYWYRQTLGQGPEFLTYFQNEAQLEKSRLLSDRFSAERPKGSFSTLEIQRTEQGDSAMYLCASSFRSNTEAFFGQGTRLTVV.

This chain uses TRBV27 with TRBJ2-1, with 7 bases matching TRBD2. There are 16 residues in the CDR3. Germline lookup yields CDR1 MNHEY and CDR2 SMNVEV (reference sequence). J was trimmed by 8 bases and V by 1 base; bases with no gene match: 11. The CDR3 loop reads CASSLYSAGVQDEQFF. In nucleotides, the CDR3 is TGTGCCAGCAGTTTATATTCGGCGGGGGTTCAGGATGAGCAGTTCTTC.

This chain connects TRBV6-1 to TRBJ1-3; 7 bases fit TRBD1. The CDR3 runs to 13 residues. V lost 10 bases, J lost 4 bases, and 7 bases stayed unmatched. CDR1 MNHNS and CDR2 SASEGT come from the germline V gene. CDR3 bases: TGTGCCATTCGACAGGGAGGCGGAAACACCATATATTTT. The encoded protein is CAIRQGGGNTIYF.

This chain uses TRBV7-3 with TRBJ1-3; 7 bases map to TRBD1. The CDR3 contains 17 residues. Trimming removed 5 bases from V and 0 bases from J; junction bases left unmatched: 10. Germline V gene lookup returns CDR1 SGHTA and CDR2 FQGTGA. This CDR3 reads CASSPSGDSLSGNTIYF. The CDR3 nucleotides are TGTGCCAGCAGCCCCTCGGGGGACAGCCTCTCTGGAAACACCATATATTTT.

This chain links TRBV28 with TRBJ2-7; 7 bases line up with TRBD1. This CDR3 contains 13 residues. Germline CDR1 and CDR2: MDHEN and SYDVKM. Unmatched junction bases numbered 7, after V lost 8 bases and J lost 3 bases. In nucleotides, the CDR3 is TGTGCCAGCCTTAAGGGACAGTTCTACGAGCAGTACTTC. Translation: CASLKGQFYEQYF.

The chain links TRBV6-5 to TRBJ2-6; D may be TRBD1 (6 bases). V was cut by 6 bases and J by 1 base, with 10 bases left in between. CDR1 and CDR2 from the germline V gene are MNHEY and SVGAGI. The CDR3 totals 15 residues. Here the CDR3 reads CASSRRGSGANVLTF. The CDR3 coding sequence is TGTGCCAGCAGCCGCAGGGGATCTGGGGCCAACGTCCTGACTTTC.

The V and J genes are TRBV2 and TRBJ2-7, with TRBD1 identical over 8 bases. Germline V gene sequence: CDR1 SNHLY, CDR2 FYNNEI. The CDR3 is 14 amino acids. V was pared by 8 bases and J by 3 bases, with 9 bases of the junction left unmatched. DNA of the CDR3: TGTGCCAGCGGAAGGGGACAGGATAACTACGAGCAGTACTTC. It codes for CASGRGQDNYEQYF.

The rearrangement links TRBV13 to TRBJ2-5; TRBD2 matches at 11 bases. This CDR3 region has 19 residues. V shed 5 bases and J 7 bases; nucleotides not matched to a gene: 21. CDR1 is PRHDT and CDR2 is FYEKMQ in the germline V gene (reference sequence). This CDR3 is CASSHPTPQLAGATRTQYF. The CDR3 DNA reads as TGTGCCAGCAGCCACCCCACGCCGCAACTAGCGGGAGCAACCAGGACCCAGTACTTC.

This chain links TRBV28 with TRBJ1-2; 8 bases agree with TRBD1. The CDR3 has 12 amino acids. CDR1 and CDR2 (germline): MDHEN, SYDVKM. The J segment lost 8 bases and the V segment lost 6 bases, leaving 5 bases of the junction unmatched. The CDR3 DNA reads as TGTGCCAGCAGAAGACAGGGGAGCGGCTACACCTTC. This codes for CASRRQGSGYTF.

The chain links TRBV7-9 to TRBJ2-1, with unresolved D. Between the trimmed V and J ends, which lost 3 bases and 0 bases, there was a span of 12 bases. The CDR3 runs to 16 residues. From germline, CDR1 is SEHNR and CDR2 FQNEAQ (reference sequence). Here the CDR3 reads CASSFNQVVSYNEQFF. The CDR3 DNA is TGTGCCAGCAGCTTCAATCAGGTTGTCTCCTACAATGAGCAGTTCTTC.

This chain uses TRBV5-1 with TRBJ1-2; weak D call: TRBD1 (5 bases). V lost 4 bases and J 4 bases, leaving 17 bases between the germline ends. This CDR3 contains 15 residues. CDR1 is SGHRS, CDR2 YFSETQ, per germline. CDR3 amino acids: CASSPRREGSYGYTF. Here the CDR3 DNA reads TGCGCCAGCAGCCCCCGCAGGGAAGGAAGCTATGGCTACACCTTC.

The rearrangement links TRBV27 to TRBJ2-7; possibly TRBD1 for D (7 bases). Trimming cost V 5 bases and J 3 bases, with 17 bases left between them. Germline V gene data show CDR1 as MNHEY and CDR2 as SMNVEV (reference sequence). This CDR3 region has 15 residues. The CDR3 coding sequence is TGTGCCAGCAGTCTCGGGAGTGGGACAGTCTACGAGCAGTACTTC. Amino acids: CASSLGSGTVYEQYF.

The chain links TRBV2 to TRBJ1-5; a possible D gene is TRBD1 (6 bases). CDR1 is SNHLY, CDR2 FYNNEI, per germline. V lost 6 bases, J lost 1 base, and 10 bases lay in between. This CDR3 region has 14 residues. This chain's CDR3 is CASSWTESNQPQHF. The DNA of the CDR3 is TGTGCCAGCAGCTGGACAGAGAGCAATCAGCCCCAGCATTTT.

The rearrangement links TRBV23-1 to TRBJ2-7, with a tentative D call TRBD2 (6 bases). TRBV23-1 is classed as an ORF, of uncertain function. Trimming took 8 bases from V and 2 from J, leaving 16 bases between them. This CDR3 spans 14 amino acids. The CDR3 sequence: CASGTLDPPYEQYF. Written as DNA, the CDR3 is TGCGCCAGCGGGACTTTAGACCCTCCCTACGAGCAGTACTTC.

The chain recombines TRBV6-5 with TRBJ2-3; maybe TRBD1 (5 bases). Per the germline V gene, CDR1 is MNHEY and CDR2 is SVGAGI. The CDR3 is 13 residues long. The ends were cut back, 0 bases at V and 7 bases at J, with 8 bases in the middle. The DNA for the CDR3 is TGTGCCAGCAGTTACTCGGGGCGAAATACGCAGTATTTT. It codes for CASSYSGRNTQYF.

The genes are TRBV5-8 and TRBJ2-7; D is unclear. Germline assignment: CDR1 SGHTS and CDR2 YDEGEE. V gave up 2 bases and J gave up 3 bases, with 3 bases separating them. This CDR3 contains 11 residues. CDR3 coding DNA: TGTGCCAGCAGCTTCAGCTACGAGCAGTACTTC. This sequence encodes CASSFSYEQYF. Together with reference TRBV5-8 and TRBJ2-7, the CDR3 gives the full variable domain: EAGVTQSPTHLIKTRGQQATLRCSPISGHTSVYWYQQALGLGLQFLLWYDEGEERNRGNFPPRFSGRQFPNYSSELNVNALELEDSALYLCASSFSYEQYFGPGTRLTVT.

CDR3 sequence (DNA): TGTGCCAGCAGCGTACAGGGGACTGAAGCTTTCTTT. Translating it yields CASSVQGTEAFF. V gene TRBV25-1 combines with J gene TRBJ1-1, with 7 bases that match TRBD1. This CDR3 has 12 amino acids. Unmatched junction bases numbered 3, after V lost 6 bases and J lost 5 bases. Germline V gene data show CDR1 as MGHDK and CDR2 as SYGVNS.

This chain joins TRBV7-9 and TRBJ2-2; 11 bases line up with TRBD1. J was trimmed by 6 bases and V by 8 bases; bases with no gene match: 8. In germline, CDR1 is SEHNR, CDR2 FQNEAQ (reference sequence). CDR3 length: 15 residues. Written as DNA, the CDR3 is TGTGCCAGCGGGAAATGGACAGGGGGCTCCGGGGAGCTGTTTTTT. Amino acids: CASGKWTGGSGELFF.

DNA for the CDR3: TGTGCCAGCAGGCCCCGGGGGGGCCGGGATTCACCCCTCCACTTT. Its protein product is CASRPRGGRDSPLHF. This chain joins TRBV6-1 and TRBJ1-6, with D perhaps TRBD1 (6 bases). The germline V gene encodes CDR1 MNHNS and CDR2 SASEGT. CDR3 length equals 15 residues. Deletions cut 6 bases from V and 8 bases from J, with 17 bases between.

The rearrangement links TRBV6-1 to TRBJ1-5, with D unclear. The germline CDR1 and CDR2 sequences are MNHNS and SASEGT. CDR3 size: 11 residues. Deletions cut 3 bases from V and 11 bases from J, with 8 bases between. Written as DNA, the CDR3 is TGTGCCAGCAGTGAGTCCCCCTCCCAGCATTTT. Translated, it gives CASSESPSQHF.

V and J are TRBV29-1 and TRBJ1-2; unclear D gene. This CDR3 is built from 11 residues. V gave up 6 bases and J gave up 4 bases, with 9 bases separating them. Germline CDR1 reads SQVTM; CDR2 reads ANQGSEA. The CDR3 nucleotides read TGCAGCGTGGGGAGCGGCTATGGCTACACCTTC. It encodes CSVGSGYGYTF.

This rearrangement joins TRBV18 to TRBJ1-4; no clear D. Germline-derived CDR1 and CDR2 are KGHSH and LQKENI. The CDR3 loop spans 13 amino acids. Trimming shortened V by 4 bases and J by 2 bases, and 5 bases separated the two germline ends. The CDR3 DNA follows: TGTGCCAGCTCACGAGGGACTAATGAAAAACTGTTTTTT. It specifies CASSRGTNEKLFF.

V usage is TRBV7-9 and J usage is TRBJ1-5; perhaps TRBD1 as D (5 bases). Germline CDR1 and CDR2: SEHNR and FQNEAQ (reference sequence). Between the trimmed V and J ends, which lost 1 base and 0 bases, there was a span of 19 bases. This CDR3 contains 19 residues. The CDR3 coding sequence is TGTGCCAGCAGCTTAGTTATAATGGCCGCGGGACTTAGCAATCAGCCCCAGCATTTT. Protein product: CASSLVIMAAGLSNQPQHF.

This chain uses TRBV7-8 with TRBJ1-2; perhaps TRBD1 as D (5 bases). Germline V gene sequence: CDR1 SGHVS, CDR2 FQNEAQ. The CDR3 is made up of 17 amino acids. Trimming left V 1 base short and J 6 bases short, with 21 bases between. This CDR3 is CASSLEGYGRGGDGYTF. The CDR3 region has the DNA TGTGCCAGCAGCTTAGAAGGTTACGGTCGGGGCGGGGATGGCTACACCTTC.